These 4 T cell receptor beta chains originate from one sample sequenced in a study of blood T cell repertoires in COVID-19. Here immunoSEQ multiplex PCR was the method, and the copy in TCRdb shows in-frame clones only, minus some. The top ten clones hold under 15% of a sample with approximately 160,000 clones, about 85% of them seen once. The sample was peripheral blood. These receptors originate from a man between 65 and 79 years old who had recovered from COVID-19.

This clone was found once. The rearrangement links TRBV6-5 to TRBJ2-5; D is perhaps TRBD1 (6 bases). This CDR3 is built from 15 residues. V was pared by 4 bases and J by 5 bases, with 17 bases between. Germline assignment: CDR1 MNHEY and CDR2 SVGAGI. Here the CDR3 reads CASSSPAGVGETQYF. In DNA form, the CDR3 reads TGTGCCAGCAGTTCCCCGGCAGGGGTCGGCGAGACCCAGTACTTC.

The chain combines TRBV5-4 with TRBJ2-1; D is possibly TRBD1 (5 bases). Germline CDR1 and CDR2: SGHNT and YYREEE (reference sequence). There are 15 residues in the CDR3. The ends were cut back, 0 bases at V and 10 bases at J, with 17 bases in the middle. Written as DNA, the CDR3 is TGTGCCAGCAGCTTGGACCTATATTCAGGGAAGGAGCAGTTCTTC. Translated, it gives CASSLDLYSGKEQFF.

This chain connects TRBV18 to TRBJ2-7; D perhaps matches TRBD2 (5 bases). Germline values: CDR1 KGHSH, CDR2 LQKENI. The CDR3 is 12 amino acids. Trimming took off 3 bases at V and 6 bases at J, with 9 bases between the two ends. The CDR3 here is CASSPTAAEQYF. The DNA of the CDR3 is TGTGCCAGCTCACCCACAGCGGCCGAGCAGTACTTC.

This sequence joins TRBV6-2 or TRBV6-3 and TRBJ2-1; D gene ambiguous. V was trimmed by 5 bases and J by 5 bases, leaving 4 bases between them. The CDR3 runs 11 residues. Germline CDR1 reads MNHEY; CDR2 reads SVGEGT. CDR3 in DNA: TGTGCCAGCAGTCCAAACAATGAGCAGTTCTTC. It encodes CASSPNNEQFF.